The source of this T cell receptor beta chain is a study of radiotherapy plus CTLA-4 blockade in lung cancer. Libraries were prepared by immunoSEQ multiplex PCR; TCRdb keeps only in-frame clonotypes and omits some of them. This table has about 72,000 clones, around four fifths appearing once. The sample was peripheral blood, taken from a patient treated with radiotherapy plus ipilimumab. This clonotype originated in a human donor with non-small cell lung cancer who had a complete response to radiotherapy plus ipilimumab.

This chain's CDR3 is CASSPAGQGAYEQFF. The CDR3 DNA reads as TGTGCCAGCAGCCCCGCCGGACAGGGGGCTTATGAGCAGTTCTTC. The chain has TRBV11-2 and TRBJ2-1, with 11 bases fitting TRBD1. Germline CDR1 SGHAT, CDR2 FQNNGV. The CDR3 runs to 15 residues. V lost 5 bases and J lost 8; bases outside the gene matches: 8.